This TCR beta chain emerged from a study of blood T cell repertoires in COVID-19. The CDR3 is made up of 19 amino acids. Germline V gene data show CDR1 as KGHSH and CDR2 as LQKENI. V was pared by 3 bases and J by 0 bases, with 10 bases of the junction left unmatched. Libraries were prepared by immunoSEQ multiplex PCR; TCRdb keeps only in-frame clonotypes and omits some of them. The sample records approximately 150,000 clones, 86% being singletons. This clonotype was obtained from a woman aged 70-85 years with acute or convalescent COVID-19. The chain couples TRBV18 to TRBJ1-6; 8 bases are a match to TRBD1. Sequencing was carried out using peripheral blood. CDR3 bases: TGTGCCAGCTCACCCGTAGCGAGACAGGGGAGCTCCTATAATTCACCCCTCCACTTT. This encodes CASSPVARQGSSYNSPLHF.